The 19 T cell receptor beta chains presented below share a single source sample, sequenced in a study of blood T cell repertoires in COVID-19. The repertoire was sequenced with immunoSEQ multiplex PCR; TCRdb's copy has only in-frame clones and lacks some. The sample includes about half a million clones, approximately 83% of them seen just once. Sequencing used peripheral blood. Every receptor here comes from a human donor in a cohort sampled during active COVID-19.

In this sample, this clone turned up a few times. J is TRBJ1-5 and V is TRBV30, with 8 bases lining up with TRBD1. The CDR3 consists of 13 residues. Germline V gene lookup returns CDR1 GTSNPN and CDR2 SVGIG (reference sequence). J gave up 7 bases and V 4 bases, and 6 bases lay outside the gene matches. This CDR3 reads CAWTGQGQQPQHF. CDR3 coding DNA: TGTGCCTGGACAGGACAGGGCCAACAGCCCCAGCATTTT.

This rearrangement joins TRBV7-3 to TRBJ1-2; no definite D call. This CDR3 has 14 amino acids. Germline lookup yields CDR1 SGHTA and CDR2 FQGTGA. V lost 3 bases and J 8 bases, leaving 16 bases between the germline ends. The CDR3 spells CASSFYQPDMGYTF. CDR3 nucleotides: TGTGCCAGCAGCTTCTACCAGCCCGACATGGGCTACACCTTC.

For the CDR3, the DNA is TGTGCCTGGAGTTGGACAGGCCTCTATGGCTACACCTTC. Amino acid sequence: CAWSWTGLYGYTF. The chain carries TRBV30 and TRBJ1-2; 7 bases fit TRBD1. J gave up 4 bases and V 2 bases, and 4 bases lay outside the gene matches. The germline gives CDR1 GTSNPN, CDR2 SVGIG (reference sequence). This CDR3 region has 13 residues.

The rearrangement uses TRBV19 and TRBJ2-2; weak D call: TRBD2 (5 bases). V was cut by 7 bases and J by 7 bases, with 22 bases left in between. CDR1 and CDR2 (germline): LNHDA, SQIVND (reference sequence). This CDR3 spans 16 amino acids. For the CDR3, the DNA is TGTGCCAGTAAGGGAGCCAGCCGATCCTGGAGCGGGGAGCTGTTTTTT. This encodes CASKGASRSWSGELFF.

As to this clone: With a much larger clone just one base away, this may be a read error. Written as DNA, the CDR3 is TGTGCCACCAGTGATTATGGTAGCAGAAGCACAGATACGCAGTATTTT. Its translation is CATSDYGSRSTDTQYF. V and J are TRBV24-1 and TRBJ2-3; D gene uncertain. The CDR3 extends over 16 amino acids. V was shortened by 2 bases and J by 0 bases, with 11 bases between the two germline ends. The V gene's germline CDR1 is KGHDR and CDR2 SFDVKD.

This rearrangement joins TRBV5-1 to TRBJ2-3, with 12 bases aligning to TRBD2. V was pared by 4 bases and J by 3 bases, with 12 bases of the junction left unmatched. Per the germline V gene, CDR1 is SGHRS and CDR2 is YFSETQ. The CDR3 consists of 18 residues. This chain's CDR3 is CASSPAATSGGSTDTQYF. The CDR3 nucleotides are TGCGCCAGCAGCCCGGCGGCGACTAGCGGGGGAAGTACAGATACGCAGTATTTT.

The chain has TRBV19 and TRBJ2-7; D is possibly TRBD1 (6 bases). The CDR3 runs to 15 residues. V lost 6 bases and J lost 5, with 20 bases in between. Germline assignment: CDR1 LNHDA and CDR2 SQIVND (reference sequence). The CDR3 here is CASSDTGFDVHEQYF. The CDR3 DNA is TGTGCCAGTAGCGACACAGGGTTCGACGTACACGAGCAGTACTTC.

V is TRBV4-2 and J is TRBJ2-7; the match to TRBD1 covers 7 bases. This CDR3 has 17 residues. The V and J ends lost 0 bases and 2 bases, in that order; junction bases with no gene match: 10. Germline V gene lookup returns CDR1 LGHNA and CDR2 YNFKEQ. The CDR3 DNA sequence: TGTGCCAGCAGCCAAGACTACGCCGGGACAGTCACCTACGAGCAGTACTTC. Translated, it gives CASSQDYAGTVTYEQYF.

V is TRBV10-2 and J is TRBJ2-2; 11 nucleotides line up with TRBD1. There are 16 residues in the CDR3. V lost 6 bases to trimming and J lost 1 base; unmatched junction nucleotides: 4. Germline CDR1 WSHSY, CDR2 SAAADI. The DNA for the CDR3 is TGCGCCAGCAGCGGGACAGGGGGTGGGAACACCGGGGAGCTGTTTTTT. Amino acids: CASSGTGGGNTGELFF.

The chain couples TRBV12-3 or TRBV12-4 to TRBJ1-5, with D perhaps matching TRBD1 (5 bases). This CDR3 region has 13 residues. Trimming pared 4 bases from V and 4 bases from J, leaving 8 bases between. For the CDR3, the DNA is TGTGCCAGCAGTTACGACAGAAATCAGCCCCAGCATTTT. Translated, it gives CASSYDRNQPQHF.

This rearrangement joins TRBV6-5 to TRBJ1-4; the D gene is possibly TRBD1 (6 bases). Germline V gene sequence: CDR1 MNHEY, CDR2 SVGAGI. CDR3 length: 15 residues. Trimming shortened V by 0 bases and J by 7 bases, and 12 bases separated the two germline ends. CDR3 region: CASSYSGRGSEKLFF. The CDR3 DNA reads as TGTGCCAGCAGTTACTCGGGTAGGGGGAGTGAAAAACTGTTTTTT.

This CDR3 reads CASSPTGSLRNYGYTF. The CDR3 DNA sequence: TGTGCCAGCAGTCCCACAGGGAGTTTAAGAAACTATGGCTACACCTTC. This sequence joins TRBV28 and TRBJ1-2, with a possible D match to TRBD1 (6 bases). The CDR3 is made up of 16 amino acids. Trimming left V 5 bases short and J 2 bases short, with 18 bases between. CDR1 is MDHEN and CDR2 is SYDVKM in the germline V gene.

This clone was counted a few times. The chain carries TRBV19 and TRBJ2-4; 8 bases map to TRBD1. Germline loops: CDR1 LNHDA, CDR2 SQIVND (reference sequence). The V gene end was trimmed by 5 bases and the J gene end by 3 bases; junction bases not matched to a gene: 9. This CDR3 has 16 residues. This CDR3 is CASSPERQGNKNIQYF. In DNA form, the CDR3 reads TGTGCCAGTAGTCCCGAACGACAGGGGAACAAAAACATTCAGTACTTC.

The chain is built from TRBV5-6 and TRBJ2-7; TRBD1 matches at 11 bases. After removal of 4 bases from V and 5 bases from J, the junction contained 8 bases not matched to a gene. The CDR3 spans 15 residues. Per the germline V gene, CDR1 is SGHDT and CDR2 is YYEEEE. The CDR3 DNA sequence: TGTGCCAGCAGCACCGGACAGGGGGCGATCGACGAGCAGTACTTC. This sequence encodes CASSTGQGAIDEQYF.

The rearrangement uses TRBV24-1 and TRBJ1-3; D uncertain. In germline, CDR1 is KGHDR, CDR2 SFDVKD. The V end lost 2 bases, the J end lost 7 bases, and 11 bases lay between the germline ends. The CDR3 contains 14 residues. CDR3 sequence reads: CATSDSPGGNTIYF. The CDR3 DNA reads as TGTGCCACCAGTGATTCTCCGGGTGGTAACACCATATATTTT.

The chain couples TRBV19 to TRBJ2-4; 8 bases match TRBD1. Germline V gene lookup returns CDR1 LNHDA and CDR2 SQIVND (reference sequence). The CDR3 sequence is 13 residues long. With V trimmed by 5 bases and J by 8 bases, 5 bases remained unmatched. The CDR3 DNA follows: TGTGCCAGTAGTCCCGACAGGGGATACATTCAGTACTTC. Translating it yields CASSPDRGYIQYF.

The rearrangement uses TRBV5-1 and TRBJ1-2; D uncertain. The germline gives CDR1 SGHRS, CDR2 YFSETQ. Trimming stripped 4 bases from V and 0 bases from J, with 10 bases between. This CDR3 has 14 residues. CDR3 loop: CASSTGNANYGYTF. The CDR3, as DNA: TGCGCCAGCAGCACCGGGAACGCTAACTATGGCTACACCTTC.

The rearrangement uses TRBV5-1 and TRBJ1-1; D remains ambiguous. V was cut by 1 base and J by 2 bases, with 15 bases left in between. In germline, CDR1 is SGHRS, CDR2 YFSETQ. This CDR3 contains 16 residues. CDR3 loop: CASSLPPYNLNTEAFF. The CDR3, as DNA: TGCGCCAGCAGCTTGCCACCCTATAACCTTAACACTGAAGCTTTCTTT.

This chain joins TRBV28 and TRBJ2-7, with a possible D match to TRBD1 (6 bases). Germline V gene lookup returns CDR1 MDHEN and CDR2 SYDVKM. The CDR3 length is 14 residues. V lost 6 bases and J lost 3, with 15 bases in between. The CDR3 is CASSPYREDYEQYF. In nucleotides, the CDR3 is TGTGCCAGCAGCCCTTACAGGGAAGACTACGAGCAGTACTTC.